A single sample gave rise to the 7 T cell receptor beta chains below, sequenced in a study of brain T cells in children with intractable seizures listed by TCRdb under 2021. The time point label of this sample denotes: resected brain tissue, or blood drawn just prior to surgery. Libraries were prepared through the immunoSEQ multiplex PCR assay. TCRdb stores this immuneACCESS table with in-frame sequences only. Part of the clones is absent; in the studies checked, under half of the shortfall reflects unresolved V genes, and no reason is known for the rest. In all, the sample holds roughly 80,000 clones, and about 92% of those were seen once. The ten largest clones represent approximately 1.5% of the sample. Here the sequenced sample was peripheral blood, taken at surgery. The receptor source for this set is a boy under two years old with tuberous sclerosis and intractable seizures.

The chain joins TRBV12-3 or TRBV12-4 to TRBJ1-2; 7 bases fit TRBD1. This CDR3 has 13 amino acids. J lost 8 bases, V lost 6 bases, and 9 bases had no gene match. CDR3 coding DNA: TGTGCCAGCAGCACTGGACAGGACAAAGGCTACACCTTC. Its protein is CASSTGQDKGYTF.

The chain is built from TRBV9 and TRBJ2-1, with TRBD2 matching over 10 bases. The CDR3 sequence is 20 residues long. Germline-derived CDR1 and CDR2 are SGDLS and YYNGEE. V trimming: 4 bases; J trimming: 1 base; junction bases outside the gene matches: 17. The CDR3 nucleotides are TGTGCCAGCAGCTTACCACGGGCTAGCGGGAGTCGTCGATCCTACAATGAGCAGTTCTTC. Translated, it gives CASSLPRASGSRRSYNEQFF.

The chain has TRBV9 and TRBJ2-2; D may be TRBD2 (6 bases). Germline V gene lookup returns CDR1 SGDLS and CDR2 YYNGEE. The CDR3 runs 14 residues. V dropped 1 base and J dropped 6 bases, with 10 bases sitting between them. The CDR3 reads CASSVLATAGELFF. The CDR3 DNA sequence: TGTGCCAGCAGCGTACTAGCGACGGCCGGGGAGCTGTTTTTT.

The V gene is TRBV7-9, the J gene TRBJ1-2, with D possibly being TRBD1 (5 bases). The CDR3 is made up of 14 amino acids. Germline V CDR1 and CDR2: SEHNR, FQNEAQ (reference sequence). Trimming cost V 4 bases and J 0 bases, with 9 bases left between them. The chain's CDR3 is CASSSGPANYGYTF. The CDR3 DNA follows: TGTGCCAGCAGCTCGGGGCCCGCTAACTATGGCTACACCTTC.

The CDR3 bases are TGTGCCAGCAGTTTATGGGGCACAGATACGCAGTATTTT. Translation gives CASSLWGTDTQYF. The chain is built from TRBV27 and TRBJ2-3; D call uncertain. Germline lookup yields CDR1 MNHEY and CDR2 SMNVEV (reference sequence). This CDR3 region has 13 residues. The V end lost 1 base, the J end lost 1 base, and 3 bases lay between the germline ends.

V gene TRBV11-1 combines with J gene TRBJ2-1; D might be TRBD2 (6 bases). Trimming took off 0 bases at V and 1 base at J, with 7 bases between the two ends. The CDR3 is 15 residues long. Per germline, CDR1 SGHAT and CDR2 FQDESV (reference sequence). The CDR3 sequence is CASSLAGSSYNEQFF. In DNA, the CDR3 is TGTGCCAGCAGCTTAGCCGGGAGTTCCTACAATGAGCAGTTCTTC.

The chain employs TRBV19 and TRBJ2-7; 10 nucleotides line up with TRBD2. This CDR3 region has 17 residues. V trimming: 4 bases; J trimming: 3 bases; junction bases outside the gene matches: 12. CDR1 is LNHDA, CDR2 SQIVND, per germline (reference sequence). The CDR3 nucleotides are TGTGCCAGTAGTACCGGGACTAGCGCAAGAAAAATCTACGAGCAGTACTTC. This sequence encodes CASSTGTSARKIYEQYF.